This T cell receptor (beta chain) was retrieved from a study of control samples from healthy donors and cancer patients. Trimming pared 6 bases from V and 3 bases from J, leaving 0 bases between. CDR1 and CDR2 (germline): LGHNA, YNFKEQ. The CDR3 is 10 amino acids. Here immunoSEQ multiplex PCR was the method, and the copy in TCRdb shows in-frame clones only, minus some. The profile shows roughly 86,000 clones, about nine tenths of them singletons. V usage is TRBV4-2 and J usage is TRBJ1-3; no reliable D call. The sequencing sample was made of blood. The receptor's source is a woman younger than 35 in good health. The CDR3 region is CASSGNTIYF. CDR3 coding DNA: TGTGCCAGCAGTGGAAACACCATATATTTT.